The next 12 T cell receptor beta chains were all read from a single sample in a study of blood T cell repertoires in COVID-19. Sequencing was performed with immunoSEQ multiplex PCR; in TCRdb, only in-frame clones are kept and a portion is missing. This sample has about 260,000 clones; around four fifths occur once, and the top ten carry about 4.5%. The sample comprised peripheral blood. These receptors were taken from a man in his sixties who had recovered from COVID-19.

This chain joins TRBV2 and TRBJ2-6, with a tentative D call TRBD1 (6 bases). V shed 4 bases and J shed 3 bases, with 7 bases lying between them. This CDR3 region has 14 residues. CDR1 and CDR2 (germline): SNHLY, FYNNEI. The CDR3, as DNA: TGTGCCAGCAGTGGGACAGTTGGGGCCAACGTCCTGACTTTC. Its protein is CASSGTVGANVLTF.

The chain recombines TRBV10-1 with TRBJ2-7; the D is unclear. CDR3 length: 12 amino acids. The V gene's germline CDR1 is WNHNN and CDR2 SYGVQD (reference sequence). V was cut by 3 bases and J by 5 bases, with 8 bases left in between. CDR3 amino acids: CASSDQGDEQYF. CDR3 DNA sequence: TGCGCCAGCAGTGACCAAGGAGACGAGCAGTACTTC.

The chain couples TRBV6-4 to TRBJ2-1; the match to TRBD1 covers 7 bases. The CDR3 covers 15 residues. CDR1 and CDR2 from the germline V gene are MRHNA and SNTAGT. Germline trimming cut 6 bases from V and 0 bases from J; bases unmatched to any gene: 5. The CDR3, as DNA: TGTGCCAGCAGAGCGGACAGGAGCTCCTACAATGAGCAGTTCTTC. This codes for CASRADRSSYNEQFF.

The V gene is TRBV5-1, the J gene TRBJ2-1, with D tentatively TRBD2 (6 bases). Trimming removed 4 bases from V and 5 bases from J, with 16 bases in between. Germline V gene lookup returns CDR1 SGHRS and CDR2 YFSETQ. The CDR3 spans 15 residues. The CDR3 DNA follows: TGCGCCAGCAGCCGGGCCGGGGGAATAAACAATGAGCAGTTCTTC. Its protein is CASSRAGGINNEQFF.

The DNA for the CDR3 is TGCGCCAGCAGCTCTTCAGGGGGCAATTCACCCCTCCACTTT. This sequence encodes CASSSSGGNSPLHF. The rearrangement links TRBV5-1 to TRBJ1-6, with 8 bases identical to TRBD1. Trimming removed 3 bases from V and 7 bases from J; junction bases left unmatched: 3. The CDR3 runs 14 residues. CDR1 and CDR2 (germline): SGHRS, YFSETQ. The full variable domain, in which reference TRBV5-1 and TRBJ1-6 provide the parts outside the CDR3, is KAGVTQTPRYLIKTRGQQVTLSCSPISGHRSVSWYQQTPGQGLQFLFEYFSETQRNKGNFPGRFSGRQFSNSRSEMNVSTLELGDSALYLCASSSSGGNSPLHFGNGTRLTVT.

V and J are TRBV29-1 and TRBJ2-1; TRBD2 agrees at 7 bases. CDR1 is SQVTM, CDR2 ANQGSEA, per germline. Losses at the gene ends were 1 base for V and 0 bases for J; bases not matched to a gene: 9. This CDR3 comprises 17 residues. For the CDR3, the DNA is TGCAGCGTTGAAGGCTTGGCTAGCGGCTCCTCCTACAATGAGCAGTTCTTC. It is translated as CSVEGLASGSSYNEQFF.

The V and J genes are TRBV5-1 and TRBJ1-1; maybe TRBD1 (6 bases). Germline assignment: CDR1 SGHRS and CDR2 YFSETQ. V dropped 0 bases and J dropped 2 bases, with 14 bases sitting between them. CDR3 length equals 16 residues. CDR3 loop: CASSLAPQGGNTEAFF. The CDR3 DNA follows: TGCGCCAGCAGCTTGGCTCCACAGGGCGGAAACACTGAAGCTTTCTTT.

CDR3 nucleotide sequence: TGTGCCAGCAGCTTAATGGCAGTCTCTGGGGCCAACGTCCTGACTTTC. It specifies CASSLMAVSGANVLTF. The genes are TRBV7-3 and TRBJ2-6; no definite D call. The CDR3 runs to 16 residues. The V gene lost 1 base and the J gene lost 0 bases, with 7 bases spanning the gap. CDR1 is SGHTA and CDR2 is FQGTGA in the germline V gene.

This chain links TRBV24-1 with TRBJ2-1, with 8 bases aligning to TRBD2. Germline CDR1 KGHDR, CDR2 SFDVKD. The ends lost 2 bases at V and 2 bases at J; junction bases unmatched: 7. The CDR3 consists of 17 residues. The DNA of the CDR3 is TGTGCCACCAGTGATTCGGGAGCGGGAGCGGCCTACAATGAGCAGTTCTTC. Its protein is CATSDSGAGAAYNEQFF.

This clone turned up a few times. J is TRBJ2-5 and V is TRBV7-4; 10 nucleotides align to TRBD2. V gave up 5 bases and J gave up 5 bases; unmatched junction bases: 8. The CDR3 extends over 15 amino acids. Germline V gene data show CDR1 as SGHVT and CDR2 as SQSDAQ. CDR3 sequence reads: CASSPITSGEETQYF. The CDR3 DNA reads TGTGCCAGCAGCCCCATAACTAGCGGGGAGGAGACCCAGTACTTC. Looking up the rest from reference TRBV7-4 and TRBJ2-5 gives the full variable domain: GAGVSQSPRYKVAKRGRDVALRCDSISGHVTLYWYRQTLGQGSEVLTYSQSDAQRDKSGRPSGRFSAERPERSVSTLKIQRTEQGDSAVYLCASSPITSGEETQYFGPGTRLLVL.

V is TRBV7-8 and J is TRBJ2-1; 9 bases fit TRBD2. The CDR3 consists of 15 residues. From germline, CDR1 is SGHVS and CDR2 FQNEAQ. V shed 6 bases and J 9 bases; nucleotides not matched to a gene: 12. The CDR3 region has the DNA TGTGCCAGCAGAAAAGGGCGGGAGGGCGAAGGTGAGCAGTTCTTC. It is translated as CASRKGREGEGEQFF.

This clone was counted a few times. The J gene is TRBJ2-7, the V gene TRBV18; D is perhaps TRBD2 (5 bases). The CDR3 spans 14 residues. V lost 4 bases and J lost 0, with 10 bases in between. CDR1 and CDR2 (germline): KGHSH, LQKENI. In DNA, the CDR3 is TGTGCCAGCTCACGCGCGCGGGCCTCCTACGAGCAGTACTTC. This gives the protein CASSRARASYEQYF.